Listed below are T cell receptor beta chains from one sample, sequenced in a study of blood T cell repertoires in COVID-19. This table comes from immunoSEQ multiplex PCR, and its TCRdb copy is limited to in-frame clones, with some not included. The sample lists 200,000 to 300,000 clones, 75% to 85% occurring once. Sequencing was done on a sample of peripheral blood. Source of these receptors: a human donor in a cohort sampled during active COVID-19. The conserved cysteine and the conserved F or W are not part of the CDR3 here. Expanded clones get a size class; other rows say once, few or many, or leave the size out.

clone_size	v_call	j_call	cdr3_aa
-	TRBV5-5	TRBJ2-1	ASSLGSSGRIDNEQF
-	TRBV5-1	TRBJ1-1	ASSRTGGAGTEAF
-	TRBV18	TRBJ1-2	ASSPEGDGYT
once	TRBV10-2	TRBJ2-5	ASSGAGAQETQY
-	TRBV5-1	TRBJ2-1	ASSFSSGTGSNEQF
few	TRBV27	TRBJ2-7	ASSLEGAGEQY
-	TRBV19	TRBJ2-7	ASAGTSGYEQY
-	TRBV7-2	TRBJ1-6	ASSSPPTGGSPLH
-	TRBV5-6	TRBJ2-2	ASSHRGPGASGELF
-	TRBV30	TRBJ2-5	AWSGSRAQETQY
-	TRBV23-1	TRBJ2-5	ASSQWDKQETQY
-	TRBV10-3	TRBJ1-4	AISESQGATNEKLF
-	TRBV5-6	TRBJ2-1	ASSLGLAGLNEQF
-	TRBV7-9	TRBJ1-1	ASSPVAGGTEAF
-	TRBV7-2	TRBJ2-1	ASSFWEGSYNEQF
-	TRBV10-3	TRBJ2-3	AISTGTGGTDTQY
-	TRBV9	TRBJ1-5	ASSEGTGLSNQPQH
-	TRBV7-9	TRBJ2-1	ASSLGGTEQF
-	TRBV9	TRBJ1-1	ASSVVGGVADTEAF
-	TRBV27	TRBJ2-5	ASSSTSGGSLRETQY
-	TRBV21-1	TRBJ1-2	ASSKEGEDYGYT
-	TRBV5-8	TRBJ2-5	ASSFQREGLMKETQY
once	TRBV5-5	TRBJ2-1	ATNTGHHNEQF
-	TRBV5-1	TRBJ1-2	ASSSDRGGYT
-	TRBV5-1	TRBJ1-1	ASSRGPNTEAF
-	TRBV3-1/TRBV3-2	TRBJ2-3	ASSQDIGQSTDTQY
-	TRBV6-5	TRBJ1-1	ASSPGPRDTEAF
-	TRBV11-2	TRBJ1-4	ASSSNRGREKLF
once	TRBV6-5	TRBJ2-5	ASITGGLQETQY
-	TRBV18	TRBJ2-3	ASSPSLAGRDTQY
-	TRBV30	TRBJ1-5	AWSRQHSNQPQH
-	TRBV5-4	TRBJ2-2	ASSSGLAGSTGELF
-	TRBV7-9	TRBJ1-1	ASSSGPTGVAEAF
-	TRBV6-5	TRBJ1-6	ASRRRGHDNSPLH
-	TRBV6-6	TRBJ1-1	ASRVQQGAAPEAF
-	TRBV5-1	TRBJ2-5	ASRTGTGGAETQY
-	TRBV10-1	TRBJ2-2	ASSTGTGNTGELF
-	TRBV10-3	TRBJ2-7	AIYGGRGYEQY
-	TRBV19	TRBJ1-4	ASGQVTTNEKLF
-	TRBV5-6	TRBJ2-7	ASSLAGIFYEQY
-	TRBV6-5	TRBJ2-2	ASSLSGQGTGELF
-	TRBV25-1	TRBJ2-1	ASSVRQNEQF
-	TRBV6-4	TRBJ1-5	ASSATTNQPQH
-	TRBV4-1	TRBJ1-2	ASSQTGTGELGGYT
-	TRBV18	TRBJ2-3	ASSPFGQGPSTDTQY
-	TRBV5-4	TRBJ2-3	ASTVLNTQY
-	TRBV19	TRBJ2-7	ASSKQGPYYEQY
-	TRBV5-3	TRBJ2-7	ARSLGPGTRLYEQY
-	TRBV7-3	TRBJ1-1	ASSLEGTGAEAF
-	TRBV24-1	TRBJ2-1	ATSDRLKATRNEQF
-	TRBV7-8	TRBJ1-1	ASSFGNRGHTEAF
-	TRBV27	TRBJ2-1	ASSSQLWWESGRSYNEQF
-	TRBV15	TRBJ2-5	ATSLSRREETQY
few	TRBV9	TRBJ1-2	ASSVEPRAAEGYT
-	TRBV7-3	TRBJ2-7	ASSTNSGTTYEQY
-	TRBV15	TRBJ1-6	ATSRPVQGKYNSPLH
-	TRBV6-5	TRBJ1-5	ASSRQGSSNQPQH
-	TRBV6-4	TRBJ1-3	ASSEEGRDRESENTIY
-	TRBV10-3	TRBJ2-1	AISDLSGNSYNEQF